This TCR beta chain was documented in a study of T cell clonality in common variable immunodeficiency. A note on this clone: Its antigen is currently unknown. The CDR3 end falls 3 residues outside the read, so it is completed with the germline J gene.

Study-wide results and caveats: In common variable immunodeficiency, TCR beta chains reportedly carried fewer deletions and N-nucleotide insertions.

This table comes from immunoSEQ multiplex PCR, and its TCRdb copy is limited to in-frame clones, with some not included. There are about 33,000 clones in the sample, none observed a single time. The ends were cut back, 1 base at V and 4 bases at J, with 13 bases in the middle. The CDR3 consists of 15 residues. Germline CDR1 and CDR2: LNHDA and SQIVND (reference sequence). Patients and controls were mostly of Caucasian heritage. CVID subjects were neither ill nor on immunomodulatory or immunosuppressive medication at sampling. This clonotype was obtained from a human donor with common variable immunodeficiency. Sequencing input: peripheral blood mononuclear cells. The chain uses TRBV19 and TRBJ1-2; D is perhaps TRBD1 (5 bases). The CDR3 bases that were read are TGTGCCAGTAGTATAGCGGAGACAGAGATCTATGGC. It is translated as CASSIAETEIYG. The whole CDR3 protein is CASSIAETEIYGYTF.